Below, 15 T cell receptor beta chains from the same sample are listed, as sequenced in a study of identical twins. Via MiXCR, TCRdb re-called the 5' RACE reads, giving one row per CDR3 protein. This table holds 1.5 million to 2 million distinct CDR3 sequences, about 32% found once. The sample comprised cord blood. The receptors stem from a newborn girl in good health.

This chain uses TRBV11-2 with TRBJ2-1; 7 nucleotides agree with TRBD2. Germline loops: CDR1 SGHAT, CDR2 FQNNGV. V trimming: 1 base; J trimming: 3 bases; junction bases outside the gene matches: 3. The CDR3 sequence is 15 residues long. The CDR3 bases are TGTGCCAGCAGCTTAGGGGAGGGTTACTACAATGAGCAGTTCTTC. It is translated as CASSLGEGYYNEQFF.

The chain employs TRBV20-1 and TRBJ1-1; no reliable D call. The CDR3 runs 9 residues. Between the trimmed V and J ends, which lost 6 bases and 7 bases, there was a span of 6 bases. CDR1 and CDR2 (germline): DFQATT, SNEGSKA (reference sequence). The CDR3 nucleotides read TGCAGTGCCCAACTTGAAGCTTTCTTT. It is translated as CSAQLEAFF.

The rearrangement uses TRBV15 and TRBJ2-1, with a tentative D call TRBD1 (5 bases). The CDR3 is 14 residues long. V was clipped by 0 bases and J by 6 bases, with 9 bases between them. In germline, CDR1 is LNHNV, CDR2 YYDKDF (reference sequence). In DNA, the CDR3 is TGTGCCACCAGCAGAGATAAGGGGCGCAATGAGCAGTTCTTC. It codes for CATSRDKGRNEQFF. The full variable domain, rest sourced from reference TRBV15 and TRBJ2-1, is DAMVIQNPRYQVTQFGKPVTLSCSQTLNHNVMYWYQQKSSQAPKLLFHYYDKDFNNEADTPDNFQSRRPNTSFCFLDIRSPGLGDTAMYLCATSRDKGRNEQFFGPGTRLTVL.

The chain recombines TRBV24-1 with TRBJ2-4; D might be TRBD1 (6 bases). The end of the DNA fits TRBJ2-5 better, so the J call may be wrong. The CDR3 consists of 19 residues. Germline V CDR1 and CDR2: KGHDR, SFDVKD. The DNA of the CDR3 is TGTGCCACCAGTGATTTAGGATTGTCCAGGGGAGCCTTGGGGGAGACCCAGTACTTC. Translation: CATSDLGLSRGALGETQYF.

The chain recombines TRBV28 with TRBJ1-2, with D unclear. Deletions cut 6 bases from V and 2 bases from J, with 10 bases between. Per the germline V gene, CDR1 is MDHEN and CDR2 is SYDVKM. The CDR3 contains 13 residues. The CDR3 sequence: CASRALLNYGYTF. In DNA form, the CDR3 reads TGTGCCAGCAGGGCCCTACTGAACTATGGCTACACCTTC.

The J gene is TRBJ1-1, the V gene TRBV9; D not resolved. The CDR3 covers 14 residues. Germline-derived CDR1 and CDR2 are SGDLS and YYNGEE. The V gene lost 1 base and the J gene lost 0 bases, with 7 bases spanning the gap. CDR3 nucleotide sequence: TGTGCCAGCAGCGTAATGGGGATGAACACTGAAGCTTTCTTT. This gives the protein CASSVMGMNTEAFF.

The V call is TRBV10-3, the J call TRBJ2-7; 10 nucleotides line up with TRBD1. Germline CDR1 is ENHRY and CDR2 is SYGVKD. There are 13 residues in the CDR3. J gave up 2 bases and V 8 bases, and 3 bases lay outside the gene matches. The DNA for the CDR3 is TGTGCCATCGGGACAGGGGAAACCTACGAGCAGTACTTC. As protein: CAIGTGETYEQYF.

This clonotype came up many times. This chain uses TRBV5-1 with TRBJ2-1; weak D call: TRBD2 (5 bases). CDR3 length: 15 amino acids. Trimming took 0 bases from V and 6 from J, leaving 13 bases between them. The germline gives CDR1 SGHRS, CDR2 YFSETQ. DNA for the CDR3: TGCGCCAGCAGCTTGGAACTAGATGACGGCAATGAGCAGTTCTTC. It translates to CASSLELDDGNEQFF.

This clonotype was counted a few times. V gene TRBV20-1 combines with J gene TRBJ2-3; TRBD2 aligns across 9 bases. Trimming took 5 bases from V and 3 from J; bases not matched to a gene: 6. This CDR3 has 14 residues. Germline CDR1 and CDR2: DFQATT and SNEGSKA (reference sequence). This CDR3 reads CSARREGPTDTQYF. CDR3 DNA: TGCAGTGCTCGGCGGGAGGGTCCTACAGATACGCAGTATTTT.

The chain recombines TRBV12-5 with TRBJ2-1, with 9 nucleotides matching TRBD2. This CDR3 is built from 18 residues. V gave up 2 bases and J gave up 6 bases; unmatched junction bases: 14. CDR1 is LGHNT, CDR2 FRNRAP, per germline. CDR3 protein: CASGLPNLLAGFGNEQFF. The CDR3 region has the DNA TGTGCTAGTGGTTTGCCGAACCTACTAGCGGGTTTCGGCAATGAGCAGTTCTTC.

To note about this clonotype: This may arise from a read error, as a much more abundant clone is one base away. Written as DNA, the CDR3 is TGTGCCAGCAGTTGGGGAAACACCATATATTTT. This gives the protein CASSWGNTIYF. The V and J genes are TRBV28 and TRBJ1-3; D unclear. Deletions cut 4 bases from V and 4 bases from J, with 2 bases between. CDR3 size: 11 residues. The germline gives CDR1 MDHEN, CDR2 SYDVKM.

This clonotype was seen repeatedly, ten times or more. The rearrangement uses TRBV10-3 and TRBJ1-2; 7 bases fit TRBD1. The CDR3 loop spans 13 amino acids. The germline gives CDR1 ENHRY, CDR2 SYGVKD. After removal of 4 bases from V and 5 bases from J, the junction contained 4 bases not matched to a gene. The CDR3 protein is CAISAGQEYGYTF. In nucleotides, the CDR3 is TGTGCCATCAGTGCTGGACAGGAGTATGGCTACACCTTC.

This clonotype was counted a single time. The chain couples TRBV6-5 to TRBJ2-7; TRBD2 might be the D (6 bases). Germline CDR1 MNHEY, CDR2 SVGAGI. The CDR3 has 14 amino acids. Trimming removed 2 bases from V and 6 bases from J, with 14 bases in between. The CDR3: CASSYRPGRSEQYF. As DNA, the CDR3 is TGTGCCAGCAGTTACCGTCCGGGGAGGAGCGAGCAGTACTTC.

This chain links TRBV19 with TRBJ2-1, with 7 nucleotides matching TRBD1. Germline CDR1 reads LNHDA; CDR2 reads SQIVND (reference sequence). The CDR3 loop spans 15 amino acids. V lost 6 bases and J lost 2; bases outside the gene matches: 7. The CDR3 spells CASSPTGVTYNEQFF. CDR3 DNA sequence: TGTGCCAGTAGCCCCACAGGGGTAACCTACAATGAGCAGTTCTTC. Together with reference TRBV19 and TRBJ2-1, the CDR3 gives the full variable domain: DGGITQSPKYLFRKEGQNVTLSCEQNLNHDAMYWYRQDPGQGLRLIYYSQIVNDFQKGDIAEGYSVSREKKESFPLTVTSAQKNPTAFYLCASSPTGVTYNEQFFGPGTRLTVL.

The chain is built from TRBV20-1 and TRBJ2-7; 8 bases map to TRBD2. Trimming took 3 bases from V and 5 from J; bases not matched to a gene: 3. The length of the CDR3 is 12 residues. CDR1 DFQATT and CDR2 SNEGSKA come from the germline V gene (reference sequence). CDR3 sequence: CSARKLADEQYF. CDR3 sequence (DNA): TGCAGTGCTAGGAAACTAGCGGACGAGCAGTACTTC.